The T cell receptor beta chain described here comes from a study of human T cells and chemical hapten exposure. This clonotype was seen a handful of times. Time point meaning: patch test 1, 2 weeks after DPC sensitization. Treatment described: therapeutic diphenylcyclopropenone sensitization with weekly scalp DPC. MiXCR was run by TCRdb on the RACE reads, yielding one entry per CDR3 protein. The data contain around 69,000 distinct CDR3 sequences, approximately 9.4% of them singletons. Germline trimming cut 5 bases from V and 3 bases from J; bases unmatched to any gene: 7. Germline V CDR1 and CDR2: SGHAT, FQNNGV. The CDR3 consists of 15 residues.

The V call is TRBV11-2, the J call TRBJ2-1, with TRBD1 matching 7 bases. This TCR derives from a woman aged 40 to 55 with alopecia areata. Some clones in this sample may be carry-over from other donors' samples. Sequenced here: whole blood, sampled in connection with sensitization to the hapten diphenylcyclopropenone (DPC). The CDR3 DNA sequence: TGTGCCAGCAGCGATTCCGGGACAGTCTACAATGAGCAGTTCTTC. Translation gives CASSDSGTVYNEQFF.